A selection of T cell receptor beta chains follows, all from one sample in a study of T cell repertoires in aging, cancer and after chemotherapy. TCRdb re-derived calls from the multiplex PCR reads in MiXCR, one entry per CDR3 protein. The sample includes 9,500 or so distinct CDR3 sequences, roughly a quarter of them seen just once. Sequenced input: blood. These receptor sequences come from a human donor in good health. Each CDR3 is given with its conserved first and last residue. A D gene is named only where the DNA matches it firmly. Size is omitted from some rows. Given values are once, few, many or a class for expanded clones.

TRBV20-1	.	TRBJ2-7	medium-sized	TGCAGTGCTAGAGACCCAGGGCTTGGGGAGCAGTACTTC	CSARDPGLGEQYF
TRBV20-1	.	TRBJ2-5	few	TGCAGTGCTAATGAGGACCAAGAGACCCAGTACTTC	CSANEDQETQYF
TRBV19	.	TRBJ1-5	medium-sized	TGTGCCAGTAGTATGACAGGCTTAAATCAGCCCCAGCATTTT	CASSMTGLNQPQHF
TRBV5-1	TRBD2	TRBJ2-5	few	TGCGCCAGCAGCTTGGAACCGGGAGGAGGGCAAGAGACCCAGTACTTC	CASSLEPGGGQETQYF
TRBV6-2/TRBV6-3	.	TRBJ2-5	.	TGTGCCAGCAGTTACGAGGCTAAGAGGAGCCAAGAGACCCAGTACTTC	CASSYEAKRSQETQYF
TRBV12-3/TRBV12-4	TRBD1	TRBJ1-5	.	TGTGCCAGCAGACCGACAGGGGCTCGCAATCAGCCCCAGCATTTT	CASRPTGARNQPQHF
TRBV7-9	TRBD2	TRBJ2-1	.	TGTGCCAGCAGCTTTATGGGGACTAGCGGGTCCTTCAATGAGCAGTTCTTC	CASSFMGTSGSFNEQFF
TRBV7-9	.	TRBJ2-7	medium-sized	TGTGCCAGCAGCTCCGTGGCCGGGGCCTACGAGCAGTACTTC	CASSSVAGAYEQYF
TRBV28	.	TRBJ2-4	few	TGTGCCAGCAGCGGAGCGGTTAAAAACATTCAGTACTTC	CASSGAVKNIQYF
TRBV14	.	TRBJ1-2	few	TGTGCCAGCAAAGTCCCCGGGGCCAATGGCTACACCTTC	CASKVPGANGYTF
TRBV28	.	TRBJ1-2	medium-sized	TGTGCCAGCAGTTTATCGCGCAGGGACTATGGCTACACCTTC	CASSLSRRDYGYTF
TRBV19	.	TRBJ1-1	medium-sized	TGTGCCAGTTCCACACAGGGCACGAGTACTGAAGCTTTCTTT	CASSTQGTSTEAFF
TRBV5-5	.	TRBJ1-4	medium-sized	TGTGCCAGCAGCTTGGCGGTTGCAACTAATGAAAAACTGTTTTTT	CASSLAVATNEKLFF
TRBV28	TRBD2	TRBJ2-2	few	TGTGCCAGCAGTTTATTTGCTAGCGGGAGGGAATACACCGGGGAGCTGTTTTTT	CASSLFASGREYTGELFF
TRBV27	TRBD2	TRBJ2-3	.	TGTGCCAGCAGCTCCCGGACTAGCGGGAGAGCGTGGGTCACAGATACGCAGTATTTT	CASSSRTSGRAWVTDTQYF
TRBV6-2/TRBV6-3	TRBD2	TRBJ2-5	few	TGTGCCAGCAGTTCTGGAACTAGCGGGAAGACCCAGTACTTC	CASSSGTSGKTQYF
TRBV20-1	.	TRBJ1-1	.	TGCAGTGCTAGTTCTGAGGGAAACACTGAAGCTTTCTTT	CSASSEGNTEAFF
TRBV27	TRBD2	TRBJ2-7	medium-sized	TGTGCCAGCAGTTTATGGACTAGCGGAAGCGAGCAGTACTTC	CASSLWTSGSEQYF
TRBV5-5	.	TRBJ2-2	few	TGTGCCAGCAGCCAGAGGGTTGCGAACACCGGGGAGCTGTTTTTT	CASSQRVANTGELFF
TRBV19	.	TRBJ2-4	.	TGTGCCAGTAGTGACAGGTTTCTAGCCAAAAACATTCAGTACTTC	CASSDRFLAKNIQYF
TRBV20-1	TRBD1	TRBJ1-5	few	TGCAGTGCTAGACAGGGGGGGACAGGGGTAAGTCAGCCCCAGCATTTT	CSARQGGTGVSQPQHF
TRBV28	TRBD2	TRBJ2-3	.	TGTGCCAGCAGTTTCCCCAGAAGACTAGCGGGGGTTAGCACAGATACGCAGTATTTT	CASSFPRRLAGVSTDTQYF
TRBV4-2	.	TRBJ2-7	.	TGCGCCAGCAGCCAAGATCAGGTGGTCTTCCCCTACGAGCAGTACTTC	CASSQDQVVFPYEQYF
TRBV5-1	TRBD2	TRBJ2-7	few	TGTGCCAGCAGCTTGGTGGGACTAGGCTACGAGCAGTACTTC	CASSLVGLGYEQYF
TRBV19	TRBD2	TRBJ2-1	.	TGTGCCTCCCTCGGGGGGGGGCAGTTCTTC	CASLGGGQFF
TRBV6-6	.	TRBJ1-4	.	TGTGCCAGCAGTTCCTCACGGGTAAATGAAAAACTGTTTTTT	CASSSSRVNEKLFF
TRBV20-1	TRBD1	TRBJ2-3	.	TGCAGTGCTAGAATGGGACAGGGGCTCCCAGATACGCAGTATTTT	CSARMGQGLPDTQYF
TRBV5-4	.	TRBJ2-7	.	TGTGCCAGCAGCTTGTTTTCAGGGAGTCTGTCCTACGAGCAGTACTTC	CASSLFSGSLSYEQYF
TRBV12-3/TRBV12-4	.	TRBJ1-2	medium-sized	TGTGCTAGTGCCGTCGACGGGGGCGGCTATGGCTACACCTTC	CASAVDGGGYGYTF
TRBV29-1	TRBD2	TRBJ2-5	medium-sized	TGCAGCGTTGAAGATTGGGGGAGGGAAGAGACCCAGTACTTC	CSVEDWGREETQYF
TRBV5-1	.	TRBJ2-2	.	TGCGCCAGCGGGGACCAGTGGGGTTTAGGCACCGGGGAGCTGTTTTTT	CASGDQWGLGTGELFF
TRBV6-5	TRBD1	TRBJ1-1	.	TGTGCCAGCAGGGGCGCAGGGGGCACTGAAGCTTTCTTT	CASRGAGGTEAFF
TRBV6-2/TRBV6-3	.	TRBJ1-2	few	TGTGCCAGCAAAAACTTCGACACCTACTATGGCTACACCTTC	CASKNFDTYYGYTF
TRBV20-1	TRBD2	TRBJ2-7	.	TGCAGTGCTTCGTCCCTTAGCGGGGAGTTCTACGAGCAGTACTTC	CSASSLSGEFYEQYF
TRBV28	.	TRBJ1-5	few	TGTGCCAGCAGTTTGAGTCAAACTGCTCAGCCCCAGCATTTT	CASSLSQTAQPQHF
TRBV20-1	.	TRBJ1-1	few	TGCAGTGCTAGAGATAATTGGAACACTGAAGCTTTCTTT	CSARDNWNTEAFF
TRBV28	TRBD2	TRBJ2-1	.	TGTGCCAGCAGTATTCTAGCGGGAGGTCGGAATGAGCAGTTCTTC	CASSILAGGRNEQFF
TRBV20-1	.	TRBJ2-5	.	TGCAGTGCTAGAGAGGGCAGTCCCCAAGAGACCCAGTACTTC	CSAREGSPQETQYF
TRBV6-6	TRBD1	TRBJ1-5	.	TGTGCCAGCGGGAGACAGGGGGCTGGTCAGCCCCAGCATTTT	CASGRQGAGQPQHF
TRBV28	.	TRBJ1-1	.	TGTGCCAGCAGCTTCGGCCTCATGAACACTGAAGCTTTCTTT	CASSFGLMNTEAFF
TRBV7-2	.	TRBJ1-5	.	TGTGCCAGCAGCCCTTTTGGGGGGACGAGCAATCAGCCCCAGCATTTT	CASSPFGGTSNQPQHF
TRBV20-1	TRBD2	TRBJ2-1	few	TGCAGTGCTAGAGATTCTACTAGCGGGAAGTACAATGAGCAGTTCTTC	CSARDSTSGKYNEQFF
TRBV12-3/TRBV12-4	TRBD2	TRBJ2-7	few	TGTGCCAGCAGTTCTTTAGGGGGGACTAGCGGGAGGTATTCCTACGAGCAGTACTTC	CASSSLGGTSGRYSYEQYF
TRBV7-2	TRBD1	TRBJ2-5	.	TGTGCCAGCAGCCCCGGGACAGGGGGCGCAGAGACCCAGTACTTC	CASSPGTGGAETQYF
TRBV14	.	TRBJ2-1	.	TGTGCCAGCAGCCAAGTGCTAGTCGATGAGCAGTTCTTC	CASSQVLVDEQFF
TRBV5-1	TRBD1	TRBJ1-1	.	TGCGCCAGCAGACCGGGACAGGGGGCCGGGAGGACTGAAGCTTTCTTT	CASRPGQGAGRTEAFF
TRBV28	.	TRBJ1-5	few	TGTGCCAGCAGCTCGGTTAGTGGGGGGAATCAGCCCCAGCATTTT	CASSSVSGGNQPQHF
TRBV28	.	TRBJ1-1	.	TGTGCCAGCAGATTGGAATTTGGGGCTAACACTGAAGCTTTCTTT	CASRLEFGANTEAFF
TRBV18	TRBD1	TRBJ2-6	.	TGTGCCAGCTCACCGAGCACGGGGACAGGGGGCTCTGGGGCCAACGTCCTGACTTTC	CASSPSTGTGGSGANVLTF
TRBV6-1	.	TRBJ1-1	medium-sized	TGTGCCAGCAGGACAACAGGTTACACTGAAGCTTTCTTT	CASRTTGYTEAFF
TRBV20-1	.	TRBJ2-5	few	TGCAGTGCCAAAACCCCCGGTTCGGAGACCCAGTACTTC	CSAKTPGSETQYF
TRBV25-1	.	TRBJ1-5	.	TGTGCCAGCAGTGTGGGCGGGGATCAGCCCCAGCATTTT	CASSVGGDQPQHF
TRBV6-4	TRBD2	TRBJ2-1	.	TGTGCCAGCAGTGCTAGCGGGACCCCCAATGAGCAGTTCTTC	CASSASGTPNEQFF
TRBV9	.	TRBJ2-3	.	TGTGCCAGCAGCGTAGAGGTAGATCTTCCAACAGATACGCAGTATTTT	CASSVEVDLPTDTQYF
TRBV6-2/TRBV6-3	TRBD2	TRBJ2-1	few	TGTGCCAGCAGACGGCTAGCGGGCCTCTCCTACAATGAGCAGTTCTTC	CASRRLAGLSYNEQFF
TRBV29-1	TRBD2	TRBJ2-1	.	TGCAGCGTTTACACTAGCGGGAGCCAGGGCTCCTACAATGAGCAGTTCTTC	CSVYTSGSQGSYNEQFF
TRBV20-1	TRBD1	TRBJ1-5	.	TGCAGTGCTTTAATTCCGGGACAGAGTAATCAGCCCCAGCATTTT	CSALIPGQSNQPQHF